This T cell receptor (beta chain) was documented in a study of prognosis after radiotherapy for stage I lung cancer. The overall study: Over twelve of the patients were found to have newly diagnosed primary stage I lung tumors, and roughly 5 were living with oligometastatic NSCLC after surgical resection of the primary tumor.

The V gene's germline CDR1 is DFQATT and CDR2 SNEGSKA (reference sequence). V was pared by 0 bases and J by 7 bases, with 9 bases between. The CDR3 contains 12 residues. Study outcomes and limitations: Tumor specificity was not determined for the expanded TCR clones. As reported, TRBV and TRBJ gene usage differed between patients who had metastases and those who did not. Counts of unique TCR clones fell following stereotactic body radiation therapy, median about 10,000 versus 6,900.

At least ten counts were recorded for this clonotype. Its specificity is unknown. From genomic DNA, two-round multiplex PCR was used to amplify TCR beta CDR3. Primers (each specific to one TRBV or TRBJ gene) were used in first-round PCR. TCRdb fed the multiplex PCR reads into MiXCR, producing one record per CDR3 protein. The profile shows some 60,000 distinct CDR3 sequences, more than 20% of them singletons. This sequence originates from a donor of 50 years or more with non-small cell lung cancer. The rearrangement joins TRBV20-1 to TRBJ2-5, with D unclear. The sequenced sample was PBMCs, obtained before or after stereotactic body radiation therapy (not recorded which). The CDR3 loop is CSARDLEGTQYF. Here the CDR3 DNA reads TGCAGTGCTAGAGACCTTGAAGGGACCCAGTACTTC.